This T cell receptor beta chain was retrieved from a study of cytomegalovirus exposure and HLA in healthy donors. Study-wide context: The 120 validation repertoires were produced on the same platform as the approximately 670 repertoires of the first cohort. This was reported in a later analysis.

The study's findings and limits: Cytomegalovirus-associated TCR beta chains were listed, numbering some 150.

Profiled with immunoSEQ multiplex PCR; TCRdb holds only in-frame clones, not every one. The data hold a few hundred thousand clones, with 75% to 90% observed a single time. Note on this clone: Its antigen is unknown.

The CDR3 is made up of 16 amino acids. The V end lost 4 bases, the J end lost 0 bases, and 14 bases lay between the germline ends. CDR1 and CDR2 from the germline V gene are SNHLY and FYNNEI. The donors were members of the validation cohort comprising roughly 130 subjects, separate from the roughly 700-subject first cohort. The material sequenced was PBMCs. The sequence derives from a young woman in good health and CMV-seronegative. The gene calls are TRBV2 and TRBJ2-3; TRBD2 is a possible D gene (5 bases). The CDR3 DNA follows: TGTGCCAGCAGTGCCCGGACTGCATCTAGCACAGATACGCAGTATTTT. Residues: CASSARTASSTDTQYF.